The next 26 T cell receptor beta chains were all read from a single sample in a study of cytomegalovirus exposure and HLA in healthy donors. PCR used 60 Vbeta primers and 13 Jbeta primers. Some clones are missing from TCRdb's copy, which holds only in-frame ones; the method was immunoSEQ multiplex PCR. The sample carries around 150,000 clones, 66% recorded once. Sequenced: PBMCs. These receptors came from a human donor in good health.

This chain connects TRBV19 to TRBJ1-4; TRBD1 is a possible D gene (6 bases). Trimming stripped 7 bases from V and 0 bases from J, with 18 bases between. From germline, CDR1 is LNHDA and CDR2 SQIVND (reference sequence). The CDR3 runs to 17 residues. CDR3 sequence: CASKGTGQLATNEKLFF. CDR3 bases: TGTGCCAGTAAAGGAACCGGACAGCTTGCAACTAATGAAAAACTGTTTTTT.

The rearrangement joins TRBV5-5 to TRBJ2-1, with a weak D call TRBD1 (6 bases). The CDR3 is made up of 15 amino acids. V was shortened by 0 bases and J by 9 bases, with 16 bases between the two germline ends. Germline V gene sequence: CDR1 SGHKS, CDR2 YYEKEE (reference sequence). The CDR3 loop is CASSLDTAGVGEQFF. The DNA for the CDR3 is TGTGCCAGCAGCTTGGATACGGCAGGGGTCGGTGAGCAGTTCTTC.

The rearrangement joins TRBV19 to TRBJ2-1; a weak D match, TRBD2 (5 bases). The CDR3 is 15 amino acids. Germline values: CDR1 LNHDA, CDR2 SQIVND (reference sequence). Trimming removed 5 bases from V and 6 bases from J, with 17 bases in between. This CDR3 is CASSYGGPPSNEQFF. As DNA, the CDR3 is TGTGCCAGTAGTTACGGAGGTCCCCCCTCCAATGAGCAGTTCTTC.

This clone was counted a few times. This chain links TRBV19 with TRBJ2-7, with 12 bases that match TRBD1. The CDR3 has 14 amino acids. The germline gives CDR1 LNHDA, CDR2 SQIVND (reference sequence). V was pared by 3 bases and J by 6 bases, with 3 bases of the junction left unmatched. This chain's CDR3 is CASSMGQGAGEQYF. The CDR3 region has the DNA TGTGCCAGTAGTATGGGACAGGGGGCAGGCGAGCAGTACTTC.

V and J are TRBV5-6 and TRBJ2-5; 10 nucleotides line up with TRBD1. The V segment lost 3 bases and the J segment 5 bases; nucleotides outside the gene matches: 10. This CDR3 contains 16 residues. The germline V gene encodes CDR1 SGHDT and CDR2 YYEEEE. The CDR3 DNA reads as TGTGCCAGCAGCTGGTCTGGACAGGGGGTCAGGGAGACCCAGTACTTC. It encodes CASSWSGQGVRETQYF. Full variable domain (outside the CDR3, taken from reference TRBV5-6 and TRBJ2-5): DAGVTQSPTHLIKTRGQQVTLRCSPKSGHDTVSWYQQALGQGPQFIFQYYEEEERQRGNFPDRFSGHQFPNYSSELNVNALLLGDSALYLCASSWSGQGVRETQYFGPGTRLLVL.

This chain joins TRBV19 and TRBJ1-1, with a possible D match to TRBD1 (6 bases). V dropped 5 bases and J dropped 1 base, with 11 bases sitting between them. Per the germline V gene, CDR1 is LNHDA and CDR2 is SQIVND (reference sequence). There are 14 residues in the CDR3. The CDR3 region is CASSYREANTEAFF. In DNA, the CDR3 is TGTGCCAGTAGTTACAGGGAAGCGAACACTGAAGCTTTCTTT.

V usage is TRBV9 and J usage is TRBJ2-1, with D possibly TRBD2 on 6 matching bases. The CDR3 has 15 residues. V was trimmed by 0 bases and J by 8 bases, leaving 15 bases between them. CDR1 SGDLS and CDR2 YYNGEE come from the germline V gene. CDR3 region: CASSVGVGSSDEQFF. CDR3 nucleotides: TGTGCCAGCAGCGTAGGGGTCGGGAGTAGCGATGAGCAGTTCTTC.

CDR3 amino acids: CASSWYTGFQETQYF. CDR3 DNA sequence: TGTGCCAGCAGCTGGTATACAGGGTTCCAAGAGACCCAGTACTTC. V usage is TRBV5-6 and J usage is TRBJ2-5; a possible D gene is TRBD1 (6 bases). The V gene lost 3 bases and the J gene lost 1 base, with 13 bases spanning the gap. This CDR3 comprises 15 residues. Germline V gene lookup returns CDR1 SGHDT and CDR2 YYEEEE.

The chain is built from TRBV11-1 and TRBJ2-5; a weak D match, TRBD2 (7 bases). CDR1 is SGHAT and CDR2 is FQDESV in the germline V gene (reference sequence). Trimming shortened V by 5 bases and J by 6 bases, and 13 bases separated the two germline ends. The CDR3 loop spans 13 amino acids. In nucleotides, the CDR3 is TGTGCCAGCAGCGGAGGGGGGGAACAGACCCAGTACTTC. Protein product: CASSGGGEQTQYF.

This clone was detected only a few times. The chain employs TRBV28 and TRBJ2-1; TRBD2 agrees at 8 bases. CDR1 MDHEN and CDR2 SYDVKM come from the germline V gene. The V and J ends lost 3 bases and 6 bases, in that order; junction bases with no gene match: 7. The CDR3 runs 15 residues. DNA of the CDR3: TGTGCCAGCAGTTTGAACGGGAGGGTCGGCAATGAGCAGTTCTTC. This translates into CASSLNGRVGNEQFF.

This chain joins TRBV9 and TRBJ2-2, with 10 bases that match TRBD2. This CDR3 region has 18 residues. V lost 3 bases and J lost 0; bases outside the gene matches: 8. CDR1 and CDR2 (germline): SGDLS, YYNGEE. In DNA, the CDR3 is TGTGCCAGCAGCGGGAGGACTAGCGGTACCGCGAACACCGGGGAGCTGTTTTTT. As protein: CASSGRTSGTANTGELFF. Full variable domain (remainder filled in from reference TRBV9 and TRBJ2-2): DSGVTQTPKHLITATGQRVTLRCSPRSGDLSVYWYQQSLDQGLQFLIQYYNGEERAKGNILERFSAQQFPDLHSELNLSSLELGDSALYFCASSGRTSGTANTGELFFGEGSRLTVL.

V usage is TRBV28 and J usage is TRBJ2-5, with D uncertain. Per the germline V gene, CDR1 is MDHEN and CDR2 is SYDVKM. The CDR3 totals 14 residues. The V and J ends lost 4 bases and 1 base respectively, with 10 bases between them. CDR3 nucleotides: TGTGCCAGCAGTTCACACAGTAGCCAAGAGACCCAGTACTTC. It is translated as CASSSHSSQETQYF.

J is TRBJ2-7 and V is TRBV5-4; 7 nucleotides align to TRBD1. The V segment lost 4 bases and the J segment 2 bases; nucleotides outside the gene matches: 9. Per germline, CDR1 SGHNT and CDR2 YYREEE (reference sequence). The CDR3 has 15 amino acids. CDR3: CASSMKATGPYEQYF. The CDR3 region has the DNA TGTGCCAGCAGCATGAAGGCGACAGGGCCCTACGAGCAGTACTTC. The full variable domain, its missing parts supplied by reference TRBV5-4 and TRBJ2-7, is ETGVTQSPTHLIKTRGQQVTLRCSSQSGHNTVSWYQQALGQGPQFIFQYYREEENGRGNFPPRFSGLQFPNYSSELNVNALELDDSALYLCASSMKATGPYEQYFGPGTRLTVT.

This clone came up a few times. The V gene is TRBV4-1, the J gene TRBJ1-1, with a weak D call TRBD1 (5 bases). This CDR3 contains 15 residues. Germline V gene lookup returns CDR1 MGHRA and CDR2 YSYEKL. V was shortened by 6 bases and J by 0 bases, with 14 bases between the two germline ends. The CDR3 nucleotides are TGCGCCAGCAGTCCTAAGGAGGGGATGAACACTGAAGCTTTCTTT. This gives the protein CASSPKEGMNTEAFF.

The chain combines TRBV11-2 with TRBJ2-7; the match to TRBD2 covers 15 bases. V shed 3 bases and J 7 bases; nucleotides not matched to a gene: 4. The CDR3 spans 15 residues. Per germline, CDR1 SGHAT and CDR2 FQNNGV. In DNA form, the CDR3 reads TGTGCCAGCAGCTTGGGACTAGCGGGAGGTCGGGAGCAGTACTTC. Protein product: CASSLGLAGGREQYF.

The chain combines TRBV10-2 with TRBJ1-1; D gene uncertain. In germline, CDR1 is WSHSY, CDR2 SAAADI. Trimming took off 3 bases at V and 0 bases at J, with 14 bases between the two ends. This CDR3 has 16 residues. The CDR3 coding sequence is TGCGCCAGCAGTGATGGTCCGTTGCGAATGAACACTGAAGCTTTCTTT. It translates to CASSDGPLRMNTEAFF.

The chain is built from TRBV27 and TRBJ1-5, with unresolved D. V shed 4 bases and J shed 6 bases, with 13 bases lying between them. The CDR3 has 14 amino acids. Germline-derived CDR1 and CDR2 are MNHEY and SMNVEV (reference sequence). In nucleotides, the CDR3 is TGTGCCAGCAGTTCTGGTGGAGGGCTTCAGCCCCAGCATTTT. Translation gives CASSSGGGLQPQHF.

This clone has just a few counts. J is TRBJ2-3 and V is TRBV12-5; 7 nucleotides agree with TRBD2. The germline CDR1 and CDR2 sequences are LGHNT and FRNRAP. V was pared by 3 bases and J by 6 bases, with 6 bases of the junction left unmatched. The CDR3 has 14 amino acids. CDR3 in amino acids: CASGLGLETDTQYF. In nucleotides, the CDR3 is TGTGCTAGTGGTTTAGGACTAGAAACGGATACGCAGTATTTT. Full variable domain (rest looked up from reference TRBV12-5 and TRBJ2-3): DARVTQTPRHKVTEMGQEVTMRCQPILGHNTVFWYRQTMMQGLELLAYFRNRAPLDDSGMPKDRFSAEMPDATLATLKIQPSEPRDSAVYFCASGLGLETDTQYFGPGTRLTVL.

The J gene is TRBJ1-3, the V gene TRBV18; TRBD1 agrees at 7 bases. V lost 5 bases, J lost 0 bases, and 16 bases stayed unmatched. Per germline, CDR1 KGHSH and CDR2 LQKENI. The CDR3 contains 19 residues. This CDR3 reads CASSTRQGTVSVSGNTIYF. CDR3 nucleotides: TGTGCCAGCTCAACCCGACAGGGAACTGTGTCGGTCTCTGGAAACACCATATATTTT.

CDR3 in DNA: TGTGCCAGCAGTTACTCTGTCGGCACAGATACGCAGTATTTT. The encoded protein is CASSYSVGTDTQYF. The genes are TRBV6-5 and TRBJ2-3; D is ambiguous. Trimming removed 0 bases at V and 1 base at J, with 5 bases between. This CDR3 is built from 14 residues. In germline, CDR1 is MNHEY, CDR2 SVGAGI.

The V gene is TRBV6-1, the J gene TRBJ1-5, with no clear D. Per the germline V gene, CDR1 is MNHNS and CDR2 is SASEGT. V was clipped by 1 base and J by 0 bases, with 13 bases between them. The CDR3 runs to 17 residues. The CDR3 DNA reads TGTGCCAGCAGTGAAGGGTTTGGCACCTTTAGCAATCAGCCCCAGCATTTT. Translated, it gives CASSEGFGTFSNQPQHF.

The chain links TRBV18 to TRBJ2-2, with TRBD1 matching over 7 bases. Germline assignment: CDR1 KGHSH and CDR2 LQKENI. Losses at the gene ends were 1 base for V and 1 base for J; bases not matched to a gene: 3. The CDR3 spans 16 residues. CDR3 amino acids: CASSPQGAKNTGELFF. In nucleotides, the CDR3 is TGTGCCAGCTCACCACAGGGGGCGAAGAACACCGGGGAGCTGTTTTTT.

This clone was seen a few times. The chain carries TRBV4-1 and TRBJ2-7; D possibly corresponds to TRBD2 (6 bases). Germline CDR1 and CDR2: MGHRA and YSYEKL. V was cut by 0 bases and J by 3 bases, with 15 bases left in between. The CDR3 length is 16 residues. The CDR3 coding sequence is TGCGCCAGCAGCCAAGATCTCCGGGAGAGTCACTACGAGCAGTACTTC. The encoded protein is CASSQDLRESHYEQYF.

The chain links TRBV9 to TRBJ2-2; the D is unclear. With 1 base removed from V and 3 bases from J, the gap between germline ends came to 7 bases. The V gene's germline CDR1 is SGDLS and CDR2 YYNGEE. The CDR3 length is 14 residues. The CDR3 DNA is TGTGCCAGCAGCGTACTGGGCGACACCGGGGAGCTGTTTTTT. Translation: CASSVLGDTGELFF.

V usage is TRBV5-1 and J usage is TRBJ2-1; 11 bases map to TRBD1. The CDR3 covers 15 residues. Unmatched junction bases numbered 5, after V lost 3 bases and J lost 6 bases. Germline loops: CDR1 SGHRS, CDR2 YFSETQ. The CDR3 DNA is TGCGCCAGCAGCTACGGACAGGGGGCGAGCAATGAGCAGTTCTTC. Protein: CASSYGQGASNEQFF.

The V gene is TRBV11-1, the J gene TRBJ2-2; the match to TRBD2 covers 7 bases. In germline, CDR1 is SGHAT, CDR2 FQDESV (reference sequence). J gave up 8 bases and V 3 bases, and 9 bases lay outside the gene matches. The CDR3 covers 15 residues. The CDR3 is CASSFSGGRGGELFF. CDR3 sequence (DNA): TGTGCCAGCAGCTTTTCGGGCGGGAGAGGTGGGGAGCTGTTTTTT.